The 26 T cell receptor beta chains reported below all come from one sample, sequenced in a study of metastatic and nonmetastatic thyroid tumors (dated by TCRdb to between 2020 and 2021). The library was prepared using PCR. TCRdb shows the sequencer as Illumina HiSeq 4000. TCRdb ran its own pipeline on the public reads, namely fastp trimming at Q25 and MiXCR clone calling, and kept in-frame beta chains. Counted in this sample were tens of thousands of clones; about 24% of them appeared once. The ten top clones hold about 5.8% of the sample. None of the patients had been given any treatment before thyroid surgery. Sequencing was done on a sample of tumor tissue. Receptors were obtained from a female donor with papillary thyroid cancer or a benign thyroid nodule (not recorded which). Some clones in this sample may be carry-over from other donors' samples.

A note on this clone: This sequence may be a read error, since a much larger clone differs from it by one base. The chain carries TRBV5-1 and TRBJ2-3, with a tentative D call TRBD2 (6 bases). The CDR3 spans 17 residues. CDR1 SGHRS and CDR2 YFSETQ come from the germline V gene. The V end lost 5 bases, the J end lost 1 base, and 20 bases lay between the germline ends. CDR3 bases: TGCGCCAGCAGGGCGGGGTATAGGGGATCTGGCACAGATACGCAGTATTTT. This encodes CASRAGYRGSGTDTQYF.

This clone was recorded many times. The chain links TRBV10-3 to TRBJ2-1; 9 bases are shared with TRBD2. The junction had 15 bases not matched to a gene; V was cut back by 6 bases and J by 0 bases. The CDR3 covers 19 residues. Germline CDR1 ENHRY, CDR2 SYGVKD. The CDR3 DNA follows: TGTGCCATCAGCGGGGGACTAGCCGCCTCCTCGAGCTCCTACAATGAGCAGTTCTTC. It specifies CAISGGLAASSSSYNEQFF.

CDR3 loop: CASSGQNSGANVLTF. The CDR3 region has the DNA TGTGCCAGCAGTGGCCAGAATTCTGGGGCCAACGTCCTGACTTTC. The chain combines TRBV6-1 with TRBJ2-6, with no clear D. This CDR3 comprises 15 residues. Trimming removed 4 bases at V and 1 base at J, with 8 bases between. Germline lookup yields CDR1 MNHNS and CDR2 SASEGT.

The sample holds many counts of this clone. The junction departs from the called germline gene at one end, perhaps through a read error. V and J are TRBV7-7 and TRBJ2-3; D gene ambiguous. The germline V gene has CDR1 SSHAT and CDR2 FNYEAQ (reference sequence). The CDR3 has 18 amino acids. The CDR3 loop reads CASSLAKVGRVCTDTQYF. The CDR3 DNA reads TGTGCTAGCAGCTTAGCCAAGGTAGGAAGGGTCTGCACAGATACGCAGTATTTT.

This clone showed up many times. The chain joins TRBV7-2 to TRBJ2-2; no reliable D call. The CDR3 runs to 13 residues. Germline V gene data show CDR1 as SGHTA and CDR2 as FQGNSA. V lost 1 base and J lost 6, with 6 bases in between. CDR3 region: CASSLGPSGELFF. The CDR3 DNA reads TGTGCCAGCAGCTTAGGGCCGTCCGGGGAGCTGTTTTTT.

This clone has a count of ten or more. The J gene is TRBJ2-1, the V gene TRBV7-2; 7 bases are shared with TRBD2. The germline V gene encodes CDR1 SGHTA and CDR2 FQGNSA. This CDR3 has 17 residues. The V and J ends lost 0 bases and 5 bases, in that order; junction bases with no gene match: 10. CDR3 sequence (DNA): TGTGCCAGCAGCTTAGCGGGGGGGAGAGAGACACACAATGAGCAGTTCTTC. As protein: CASSLAGGRETHNEQFF.

This clone has only a few counts. The V and J genes are TRBV6-1 and TRBJ1-2; 9 bases are a match to TRBD1. Germline V gene lookup returns CDR1 MNHNS and CDR2 SASEGT. There are 13 residues in the CDR3. The V gene end was trimmed by 5 bases and the J gene end by 9 bases; junction bases not matched to a gene: 7. CDR3 bases: TGTGCCAGCAGTCCACAGGGGGCAAGTTGCTACACCTTC. This codes for CASSPQGASCYTF.

This clone occurred a few times. The chain employs TRBV19 and TRBJ2-1; D unresolved. This CDR3 has 13 amino acids. V was pared by 3 bases and J by 10 bases, with 13 bases between. Germline CDR1 is LNHDA and CDR2 is SQIVND (reference sequence). The DNA of the CDR3 is TGTGCCAGTAGTATGGGTCGACATGGAGAGCAGTTCTTC. Translation gives CASSMGRHGEQFF.

This clone occurred a few times. This chain links TRBV27 with TRBJ2-7; tentative D call: TRBD2 (6 bases). Between the trimmed V and J ends, which lost 0 bases and 3 bases, there was a span of 12 bases. CDR1 is MNHEY and CDR2 is SMNVEV in the germline V gene (reference sequence). This CDR3 is built from 15 residues. DNA of the CDR3: TGTGCCAGCAGTTTATCCACCGGAGGGCTCTACGAGCAGTACTTC. Encoded protein: CASSLSTGGLYEQYF.

By share of the sample, this clone is medium-sized. The genes are TRBV28 and TRBJ2-7, with 11 nucleotides matching TRBD1. CDR3 length: 15 residues. The ends lost 4 bases at V and 2 bases at J; junction bases unmatched: 4. The germline CDR1 and CDR2 sequences are MDHEN and SYDVKM. Here the CDR3 reads CASSWEGQGAYEQYF. CDR3 DNA sequence: TGTGCCAGCAGTTGGGAGGGACAGGGGGCCTACGAGCAGTACTTC. The full variable domain, its missing parts supplied by reference TRBV28 and TRBJ2-7, is DVKVTQSSRYLVKRTGEKVFLECVQDMDHENMFWYRQDPGLGLRLIYFSYDVKMKEKGDIPEGYSVSREKKERFSLILESASTNQTSMYLCASSWEGQGAYEQYFGPGTRLTVT.

Remarks on this clone: A much larger clone differs from this one at a single base, so this may be a read error. This sequence joins TRBV3-1 and TRBJ2-1, with 7 bases fitting TRBD2. The CDR3 runs 14 residues. CDR1 is LGHDT and CDR2 is YNNKEL in the germline V gene (reference sequence). V trimming: 1 base; J trimming: 8 bases; junction bases outside the gene matches: 5. CDR3 region: CASSQVWGGDEQFF. The CDR3 DNA sequence: TGTGCCAGCAGCCAAGTCTGGGGGGGGGATGAGCAGTTCTTC.

The rearrangement links TRBV6-6 to TRBJ2-3; no firm D call. The V gene's germline CDR1 is MNHNY and CDR2 SVGAGI (reference sequence). V lost 2 bases, J lost 4 bases, and 10 bases lay in between. The CDR3 contains 14 residues. In DNA form, the CDR3 reads TGTGCCAGCAGTTACCTCACGTGGGCAGATACGCAGTATTTT. This sequence encodes CASSYLTWADTQYF.

Relative to its sample, this clone is medium-sized. The chain joins TRBV5-1 to TRBJ2-3; weak D call: TRBD1 (5 bases). This CDR3 spans 13 amino acids. Trimming took off 4 bases at V and 2 bases at J, with 8 bases between the two ends. Germline lookup yields CDR1 SGHRS and CDR2 YFSETQ. The CDR3 is CASSPDNTDTQYF. The CDR3, as DNA: TGCGCCAGCAGCCCGGACAACACAGATACGCAGTATTTT.

This clone was counted between two and nine times. V gene TRBV28 combines with J gene TRBJ2-3; 14 positions agree with TRBD2. The junction had 13 bases not matched to a gene; V was cut back by 4 bases and J by 10 bases. CDR3 length: 17 amino acids. CDR1 is MDHEN, CDR2 SYDVKM, per germline. This chain's CDR3 is CASSWVSGLAGGASQYF. The CDR3 DNA sequence: TGTGCCAGCAGTTGGGTAAGCGGACTAGCGGGAGGAGCGTCGCAGTATTTT.

Sample share makes this clone medium-sized. V and J are TRBV28 and TRBJ1-2; 7 bases agree with TRBD1. CDR1 is MDHEN, CDR2 SYDVKM, per germline. V was clipped by 6 bases and J by 4 bases; unmatched bases: 5. The CDR3 runs to 13 residues. The CDR3 coding sequence is TGTGCCAGCAGGCGCAGGGGGGGCTATGGCTACACCTTC. This translates into CASRRRGGYGYTF.

This clone appeared a few times. The chain recombines TRBV19 with TRBJ1-2; 7 nucleotides line up with TRBD1. Trimming took 5 bases from V and 5 from J; bases not matched to a gene: 11. CDR3 length equals 15 residues. Per the germline V gene, CDR1 is LNHDA and CDR2 is SQIVND (reference sequence). This CDR3 reads CASSFYGTVNYGYTF. The CDR3 region has the DNA TGTGCCAGTAGTTTCTACGGGACAGTAAATTATGGCTACACCTTC. The variable domain in full, with the rest retrieved from reference TRBV19 and TRBJ1-2, is DGGITQSPKYLFRKEGQNVTLSCEQNLNHDAMYWYRQDPGQGLRLIYYSQIVNDFQKGDIAEGYSVSREKKESFPLTVTSAQKNPTAFYLCASSFYGTVNYGYTFGSGTRLTVV.

Regarding this clone: Other DNA sequences of this sample code for an identical CDR3. The chain uses TRBV28 and TRBJ2-1, with D unclear. With 7 bases removed from V and 8 bases from J, the gap between germline ends came to 24 bases. The CDR3 is 16 residues long. Germline V gene lookup returns CDR1 MDHEN and CDR2 SYDVKM. For the CDR3, the DNA is TGTGCCAGCATCCCTCCTGGGGTAGTCGTGGGGTATGAGCAGTTCTTC. Its protein product is CASIPPGVVVGYEQFF.

This clone is judged medium-sized (0.01 to 0.1%). This chain uses TRBV27 with TRBJ2-6; possible D gene TRBD1, 5 bases. V was cut by 3 bases and J by 4 bases, with 10 bases left in between. This CDR3 region has 15 residues. The V gene's germline CDR1 is MNHEY and CDR2 SMNVEV (reference sequence). The CDR3 loop is CASSLQGAGANVLTF. CDR3 coding DNA: TGTGCCAGCAGTTTGCAAGGGGCCGGGGCCAACGTCCTGACTTTC.

This clone is deemed medium-sized. The chain is built from TRBV6-4 and TRBJ2-2; D call uncertain. This CDR3 comprises 14 residues. Germline assignment: CDR1 MRHNA and CDR2 SNTAGT. V was cut by 4 bases and J by 1 base, with 7 bases left in between. CDR3 sequence reads: CASSVYGNTGELFF. The CDR3 bases are TGTGCCAGCAGTGTATACGGGAACACCGGGGAGCTGTTTTTT.

This clone is judged medium-sized. The genes are TRBV5-6 and TRBJ1-4; 8 positions match TRBD1. Trimming at V came to 4 bases and at J to 5 bases, leaving 10 bases not matched to a gene. CDR3 length equals 16 residues. In germline, CDR1 is SGHDT, CDR2 YYEEEE. CDR3 DNA: TGTGCCAGCAGCCCGGGGCCAGGGGGCTCCAATGAAAAACTGTTTTTT. Protein: CASSPGPGGSNEKLFF.

As concerns this clone: Germline and junction disagree at one end, which may indicate a read error. The gene calls are TRBV15 and TRBJ2-2, with D hard to call. Germline values: CDR1 LNHNV, CDR2 YYDKDF (reference sequence). The CDR3 is 16 amino acids. The CDR3 sequence: CATSRHVTGNTWELFF. As DNA, the CDR3 is TGTGCCACCAGCAGGCACGTTACGGGCAACACCTGGGAGCTGTTTTTT.

The sample holds many counts of this clone. The rearrangement joins TRBV29-1 to TRBJ1-1; weak D call: TRBD1 (5 bases). The CDR3 length is 12 residues. Trimming left V 6 bases short and J 10 bases short, with 18 bases between. Germline CDR1 reads SQVTM; CDR2 reads ANQGSEA. The CDR3 region is CSVYRQPLGAFF. The CDR3 DNA sequence: TGCAGCGTCTACAGACAGCCCCTGGGAGCTTTCTTT.

This clone is medium-sized. J is TRBJ2-1 and V is TRBV12-3 or TRBV12-4, with D possibly TRBD2 on 7 matching bases. Trimming shortened V by 3 bases and J by 4 bases, and 19 bases separated the two germline ends. The CDR3 has 17 amino acids. CDR3 DNA: TGTGCCAGCAGTTTCCCGCTTCAGGGGAGGGGTTACAATGAGCAGTTCTTC. Translation gives CASSFPLQGRGYNEQFF.

This clone was picked up many times. An end of the junction does not agree with germline; a read error may underlie this. This rearrangement joins TRBV28 to TRBJ1-2; tentative D call: TRBD1 (5 bases). The CDR3 sequence is 11 residues long. Germline lookup yields CDR1 MDHEN and CDR2 SYDVKM. This CDR3 is CASGFRGGYTF. The CDR3 coding sequence is TGTGCCAGCGGTTTCCGGGGGGGCTACACCTTC.

On this clone: The junction departs from the called germline gene at one end, perhaps through a read error. This chain connects TRBV13 to TRBJ2-7, with no clear D. CDR1 and CDR2 (germline): PRHDT, FYEKMQ (reference sequence). The CDR3 contains 14 residues. The DNA for the CDR3 is TGTGCCATCAGCGCAAGGGTCACGACCTACGAGCAGTACTTC. Its translation: CAISARVTTYEQYF.

The chain uses TRBV2 and TRBJ2-5; no definite D call. The germline CDR1 and CDR2 sequences are SNHLY and FYNNEI. V lost 8 bases and J lost 5, with 6 bases in between. This CDR3 region has 10 residues. CDR3 region: CASSFETQYF. As DNA, the CDR3 is TGTGCCAGCTCGTTCGAGACCCAGTACTTC.